A selection of T cell receptor beta chains follows, all from one sample in a study of blood T cell repertoires in COVID-19. Assay used: immunoSEQ multiplex PCR; TCRdb lists only in-frame clones, some missing. The profile covers 150,000 or so clones, with approximately 86% appearing a single time and 4% taken by the ten largest. Sequencing was done on a sample of PBMCs or T cells enriched from blood (not recorded which). The source of these receptors is a woman in her 40s who had been exposed to COVID-19. Each CDR3 is given with its conserved first and last residue. D genes are given only for firm matches. Clone size is not always given. Where it is, it says once, few, many or a class for expanded clones.

>TRBJ2-2|-|TRBV6-2/TRBV6-3|-
CASSSTENTGELFF
TGTGCCAGCAGTTCCACAGAGAACACCGGGGAGCTGTTTTTT
>TRBJ1-5|TRBD1|TRBV6-1|-
CASSELRGQNQPQHF
TGTGCCAGCAGTGAACTCAGGGGGCAGAATCAGCCCCAGCATTTT
>TRBJ2-5|TRBD2|TRBV30|-
CAWTVSWEREYQETQYF
TGTGCCTGGACCGTCTCCTGGGAGCGGGAGTATCAGGAGACCCAGTACTTC
>TRBJ2-7|TRBD2|TRBV15|few
CATSSPGLHYEQYF
TGTGCCACCAGCAGTCCGGGACTACACTACGAGCAGTACTTC
>TRBJ1-1|-|TRBV28|-
CASSLTPWAEAFF
TGTGCCAGCAGTTTGACACCCTGGGCTGAAGCTTTCTTT
>TRBJ1-2|-|TRBV14|few
CASSRDLYGYTF
TGTGCCAGCAGCCGAGATCTCTATGGCTACACCTTC
>TRBJ1-6|-|TRBV12-3/TRBV12-4|-
CASTLGDISPLHF
TGTGCCAGCACCTTGGGGGACATTTCACCCCTCCACTTT
>TRBJ2-7|TRBD1|TRBV29-1|-
CSVVTGYEQYF
TGCAGCGTCGTGACAGGGTACGAGCAGTACTTC
>TRBJ1-4|TRBD1|TRBV7-9|-
CASSPRDRGREGEKLFF
TGTGCCAGCAGCCCCCGGGACAGGGGGCGAGAGGGTGAAAAACTGTTTTTT
>TRBJ1-6|TRBD1|TRBV7-2|few
CASSLTGENSPLHF
TGTGCCAGCAGCTTAACAGGGGAAAATTCACCCCTCCACTTT
>TRBJ1-1|TRBD1|TRBV4-1|-
CASSQGQGARVTEAFF
TGCGCCAGCAGCCAAGGACAGGGGGCGAGGGTTACTGAAGCTTTCTTT
>TRBJ1-1|-|TRBV7-2|-
CASSWLDSGNTEAFF
TGTGCCAGCAGCTGGCTGGACAGCGGCAACACTGAAGCTTTCTTT
>TRBJ1-4|-|TRBV29-1|-
CSVAQGQHNEKLFF
TGCAGCGTTGCCCAGGGTCAGCATAATGAAAAACTGTTTTTT
>TRBJ2-7|-|TRBV6-2/TRBV6-3|-
CASSYLIKTDRLYEQYF
TGTGCCAGCAGTTACCTCATAAAAACGGACAGACTCTACGAGCAGTACTTC
>TRBJ2-7|-|TRBV7-2|-
CASSLATEREQYF
TGTGCCAGCAGCTTAGCGACCGAGCGGGAGCAGTACTTC
>TRBJ2-5|TRBD2|TRBV3-1/TRBV3-2|once
CASSRLAGVRETQYF
TGTGCCAGCAGCCGACTAGCGGGAGTAAGAGAGACCCAGTACTTC
>TRBJ2-2|TRBD1|TRBV11-1|-
CASSQGASGGELFF
TGTGCCAGCAGCCAGGGGGCGTCAGGCGGGGAGCTGTTTTTT
>TRBJ2-3|TRBD2|TRBV28|-
CASSWTSGRVGTDTQYF
TGTGCCAGCAGTTGGACTAGCGGGAGAGTCGGCACAGATACGCAGTATTTT
>TRBJ1-1|-|TRBV6-5|-
CASSYGVRRTEAFF
TGTGCCAGCAGTTACGGAGTTCGGAGGACTGAAGCTTTCTTT
>TRBJ1-2|-|TRBV7-2|-
CASSLDYRFGYTF
TGTGCCAGCAGCTTAGACTACAGGTTTGGCTACACCTTC
>TRBJ2-6|-|TRBV25-1|-
CASSEQDRGSGANVLTF
TGTGCCAGCAGTGAACAGGACCGCGGGTCTGGGGCCAACGTCCTGACTTTC
>TRBJ1-2|TRBD1|TRBV9|-
CASTSRDRLNYGYTF
TGTGCCAGCACCTCCCGGGACAGGCTAAACTATGGCTACACCTTC
>TRBJ1-2|TRBD1|TRBV28|few
CASTRTGAHPSDGYTF
TGTGCCAGCACCCGGACAGGGGCGCATCCGTCTGATGGCTACACCTTC
>TRBJ1-1|-|TRBV27|-
CASSTLREVAFF
TGTGCCAGCAGTACTCTCAGGGAGGTAGCTTTCTTT
>TRBJ1-5|-|TRBV20-1|-
CSARGDQPQHF
TGCAGTGCTAGAGGAGATCAGCCCCAGCATTTT
>TRBJ2-7|-|TRBV7-9|-
CASSEDSDEQYF
TGTGCCAGCAGCGAGGACAGTGACGAGCAGTACTTC
>TRBJ2-7|TRBD2|TRBV27|-
CASSSRTSGLSSYEQYF
TGTGCCAGCAGTTCACGGACTAGCGGCCTGAGCTCCTACGAGCAGTACTTC
>TRBJ2-2|-|TRBV13|-
CASSLSLSRTGELFF
TGTGCCAGCAGCTTATCTTTGTCGCGTACCGGGGAGCTGTTTTTT
>TRBJ2-7|TRBD2|TRBV11-2|-
CASSPIGLAGEGPYEQYF
TGTGCCAGCAGCCCGATCGGACTAGCGGGAGAAGGCCCCTACGAGCAGTACTTC
>TRBJ1-2|TRBD1|TRBV28|-
CASRGGAHGYGYTF
TGTGCCTCCAGAGGGGGCGCACATGGCTATGGCTACACCTTC
>TRBJ1-1|-|TRBV11-1|-
CASSQGGRMNTEAFF
TGTGCCAGCAGTCAGGGAGGGAGAATGAACACTGAAGCTTTCTTT
>TRBJ1-3|TRBD1|TRBV19|-
CATGQGMSGNTIYF
TGTGCCACGGGACAGGGGATGTCTGGAAACACCATATATTTT
>TRBJ2-3|-|TRBV10-2|-
CASRALDTQYF
TGCGCCAGCAGAGCGTTAGATACGCAGTATTTT
>TRBJ1-5|TRBD1|TRBV7-2|-
CASSFAGQGNQPQHF
TGTGCCAGCAGCTTCGCGGGACAGGGGAATCAGCCCCAGCATTTT
>TRBJ2-7|-|TRBV28|-
CDNPRRLHPLNYEQYF
TGTGACAACCCGAGGCGGCTACACCCTTTAAATTACGAGCAGTACTTC
>TRBJ2-7|TRBD1|TRBV7-9|once
CASSKTGAYEQYF
TGTGCCAGCAGCAAGACAGGGGCCTACGAGCAGTACTTC
>TRBJ2-3|-|TRBV9|-
CASSPLSGFRGPDTQYF
TGTGCCAGCAGCCCCCTGTCGGGCTTCAGGGGCCCAGATACGCAGTATTTT